This T cell receptor (beta chain) was retrieved from a study of cytomegalovirus exposure and HLA in healthy donors. Some clones are missing from TCRdb's copy, which holds only in-frame ones; the method was immunoSEQ multiplex PCR. The table lists nearly 200,000 clones, roughly 88% of them singletons. This clonotype was sampled from a woman aged 30 to 39 in good health and CMV-seropositive. Specimen: PBMCs.

The CDR3 reads CASRPGLESYEQYF. The CDR3 DNA is TGTGCCAGTCGACCGGGACTAGAGTCCTACGAGCAGTACTTC. V is TRBV6-1 and J is TRBJ2-7; TRBD2 matches 8 bases. The CDR3 contains 14 residues. Germline lookup yields CDR1 MNHNS and CDR2 SASEGT. The V segment lost 9 bases and the J segment 1 base; nucleotides outside the gene matches: 8.